This entry lists 11 T cell receptor beta chains sequenced from one sample in a study of beta chain features in type 1 diabetes. What was sequenced were expressed TCRB transcripts, since all of the isolated RNA had been reverse transcribed. Sequenced by immunoSEQ multiplex PCR; TCRdb stores in-frame clones only, minus some. The data show approximately 360,000 clones, 10% to 15% seen once. Findings and limits, study-wide: For Type 1 diabetes patients, all four CD4+ subsets carried TCRB CDR3s that were moderately but significantly shorter.

What these receptors recognize is not known. Sequenced sample: naive CD4+ T cells from blood. Receptor source: a woman aged 18-29 years with type 1 diabetes.

In this sample, this clone turned up a few times. The chain links TRBV27 to TRBJ1-1, with D unclear. The germline V gene encodes CDR1 MNHEY and CDR2 SMNVEV (reference sequence). The V end was cut by 2 bases, the J end by 1 base, with 11 bases between. The CDR3 has 15 residues. The CDR3 nucleotides are TGTGCCAGCAGTTTAAGGAGCGGACCGAACACTGAAGCTTTCTTT. Translating it yields CASSLRSGPNTEAFF.

This clone occurred a few times. This chain uses TRBV30 with TRBJ2-1; 7 bases match TRBD1. The germline gives CDR1 GTSNPN, CDR2 SVGIG (reference sequence). The CDR3 has 15 amino acids. The V and J ends lost 3 bases and 4 bases, in that order; junction bases with no gene match: 9. CDR3 sequence reads: CAWRREGQIYNEQFF. CDR3 nucleotides: TGTGCCTGGAGGAGAGAGGGACAGATTTACAATGAGCAGTTCTTC.

Only a few counts were recorded for this clone. The chain uses TRBV9 and TRBJ2-6; D may be TRBD1 (5 bases). CDR1 and CDR2 from the germline V gene are SGDLS and YYNGEE. Trimming took off 4 bases at V and 0 bases at J, with 8 bases between the two ends. The CDR3 is 15 residues long. The CDR3 sequence is CASSPRGSGANVLTF. CDR3 DNA: TGTGCCAGCAGCCCAAGGGGCTCTGGGGCCAACGTCCTGACTTTC.

V usage is TRBV7-9 and J usage is TRBJ2-5, with a weak D call TRBD1 (6 bases). V shed 4 bases and J shed 2 bases, with 11 bases lying between them. The CDR3 has 14 amino acids. CDR1 and CDR2 (germline): SEHNR, FQNEAQ (reference sequence). The DNA for the CDR3 is TGTGCCAGCAGCTGGGACACTATACAAGAGACCCAGTACTTC. This sequence encodes CASSWDTIQETQYF.

The chain combines TRBV5-1 with TRBJ2-4; D is possibly TRBD2 (5 bases). CDR1 and CDR2 from the germline V gene are SGHRS and YFSETQ. The ends were cut back, 5 bases at V and 9 bases at J, with 18 bases in the middle. The CDR3 spans 14 residues. DNA of the CDR3: TGCGCCAGCAGTCTGGACTCGACGCTTCCCATTCAGTACTTC. Its translation is CASSLDSTLPIQYF.

This clone was seen only a few times. The chain carries TRBV5-1 and TRBJ2-5, with 7 nucleotides matching TRBD1. The germline V gene has CDR1 SGHRS and CDR2 YFSETQ. The CDR3 loop spans 17 amino acids. The V gene end was trimmed by 0 bases and the J gene end by 5 bases; junction bases not matched to a gene: 13. The CDR3, as DNA: TGCGCCAGCAGCTTGGCCGGTGCTTCCAGAGGGGGCGAGACCCAGTACTTC. Translation gives CASSLAGASRGGETQYF.

This clone was seen a handful of times. The CDR3 is CAISRREGDYNEQFF. CDR3 sequence (DNA): TGTGCCATCAGCCGAAGGGAGGGTGATTACAATGAGCAGTTCTTC. The genes are TRBV10-3 and TRBJ2-1; 7 bases line up with TRBD2. This CDR3 has 15 residues. Germline CDR1 reads ENHRY; CDR2 reads SYGVKD. Trimming removed 6 bases from V and 4 bases from J; junction bases left unmatched: 9.

The chain links TRBV7-9 to TRBJ1-2; D call uncertain. The V and J ends lost 7 bases and 7 bases respectively, with 16 bases between them. Germline assignment: CDR1 SEHNR and CDR2 FQNEAQ (reference sequence). The CDR3 consists of 13 residues. This CDR3 reads CASTPSGLGGYTF. CDR3 DNA sequence: TGTGCCAGCACCCCGTCGGGTTTGGGTGGCTACACCTTC.

The CDR3 DNA sequence: TGCGCCAGCAGTCGGACAGGGGGATTCGAGCAGTACTTC. Encoded protein: CASSRTGGFEQYF. V gene TRBV23-1 combines with J gene TRBJ2-7; 10 bases match TRBD1. TRBV23-1 is an ORF, with its function uncertain. This CDR3 comprises 13 residues. Losses at the gene ends were 4 bases for V and 6 bases for J; bases not matched to a gene: 3.

This clone was observed a few times. CDR3 DNA sequence: TGTGCCAGCAGCACGACAGATGGAAACACCATATATTTT. Amino acid sequence: CASSTTDGNTIYF. The chain combines TRBV7-2 with TRBJ1-3, with D possibly TRBD1 on 5 matching bases. This CDR3 is 13 amino acids long. Trimming took 5 bases from V and 3 from J, leaving 8 bases between them. CDR1 and CDR2 (germline): SGHTA, FQGNSA.

This chain links TRBV7-2 with TRBJ2-7; the match to TRBD1 covers 8 bases. This CDR3 region has 15 residues. CDR1 is SGHTA and CDR2 is FQGNSA in the germline V gene. Trimming cost V 5 bases and J 1 base; bases outside gene matches: 7. The CDR3 region is CASSPWGQVSYEQYF. The DNA of the CDR3 is TGTGCCAGCAGCCCCTGGGGACAGGTATCCTACGAGCAGTACTTC.